This T cell receptor beta chain is drawn from a study of control samples from healthy donors and cancer patients (dated by TCRdb to 2018 to 2021). Spanning cysteine to phenylalanine, the CDR3 consists of 15 amino acids. Only the CDR3 portion is preserved as DNA: 45 bases, with reading frame beginning at the first base. V and J are truncated by 5 bases and 3 bases respectively, leaving an intervening sequence of 17 bases. The germline V gene (reference sequence) supplies CDR1 MNHEY and CDR2 SMNVEV. Concerning this clone: This clone's antigen is unknown. Base quality data are lacking; no much larger clone is found one base away.

Libraries were constructed by the immunoSEQ multiplex PCR assay. Entries here come from immuneACCESS through TCRdb and include only in-frame sequences with V and J called. Some clones fail to appear in such tables; in the studies checked, an unresolved V gene covers under half of the shortfall, and the cause of the remainder is unknown. The table for this sample lists 100,000 to 150,000 clones; approximately 90% of them were counted only once. The ten largest clones represent approximately 9% of the sample. The source is a man aged 18-30 years in good health. The sequence links TRBV27 to TRBJ2-7; the D gene is tentatively TRBD1 or TRBD2, each matching 5 bases. The specimen was blood. The nucleotide sequence reads TGTGCCAGCAGTCGGACCGGGACGGATTTCTACGAGCAGTACTTC. The translation is CASSRTGTDFYEQYF.